The clone carrying this T cell receptor beta chain was counted at least ten times. There are 14 residues in the CDR3. Losses at the gene ends were 4 bases for V and 2 bases for J; bases not matched to a gene: 4. Germline CDR1 reads SQVTM; CDR2 reads ANQGSEA. The data derive from a study of early T cells in non-severe SARS-CoV-2 infection. As part of library construction, unique molecular identifiers were attached to individual cDNA molecules. TCRdb ran MiXCR on the 5' RACE reads and lists one entry per CDR3 protein. Of just under 90,000 distinct CDR3 sequences listed, approximately 15% are singletons.

This TCR derives from an adult who was a healthcare worker with PCR-confirmed SARS-CoV-2 infection or an uninfected control (not recorded which). The sequencing input was whole blood. The chain is built from TRBV29-1 and TRBJ2-7, with 11 positions matching TRBD2. CDR3 in amino acids: CSVGGTSGAYEQYF. The CDR3 region has the DNA TGCAGCGTTGGGGGGACTAGCGGCGCCTACGAGCAGTACTTC.